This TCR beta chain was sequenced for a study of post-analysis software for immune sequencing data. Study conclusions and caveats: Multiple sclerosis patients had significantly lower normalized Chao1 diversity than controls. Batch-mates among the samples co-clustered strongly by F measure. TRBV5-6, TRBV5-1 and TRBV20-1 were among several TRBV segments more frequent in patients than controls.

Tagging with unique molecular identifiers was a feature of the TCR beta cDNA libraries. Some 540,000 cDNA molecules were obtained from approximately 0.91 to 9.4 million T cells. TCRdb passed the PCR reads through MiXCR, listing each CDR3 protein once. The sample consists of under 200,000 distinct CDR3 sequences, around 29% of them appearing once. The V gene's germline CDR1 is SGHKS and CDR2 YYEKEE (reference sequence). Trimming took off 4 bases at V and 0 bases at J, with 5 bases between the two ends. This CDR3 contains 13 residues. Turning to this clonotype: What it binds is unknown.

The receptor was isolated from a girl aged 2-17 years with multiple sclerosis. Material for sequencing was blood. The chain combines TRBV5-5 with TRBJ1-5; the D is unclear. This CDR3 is CASSSDSNQPQHF. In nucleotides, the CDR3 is TGTGCCAGCAGCAGCGATAGCAATCAGCCCCAGCATTTT.